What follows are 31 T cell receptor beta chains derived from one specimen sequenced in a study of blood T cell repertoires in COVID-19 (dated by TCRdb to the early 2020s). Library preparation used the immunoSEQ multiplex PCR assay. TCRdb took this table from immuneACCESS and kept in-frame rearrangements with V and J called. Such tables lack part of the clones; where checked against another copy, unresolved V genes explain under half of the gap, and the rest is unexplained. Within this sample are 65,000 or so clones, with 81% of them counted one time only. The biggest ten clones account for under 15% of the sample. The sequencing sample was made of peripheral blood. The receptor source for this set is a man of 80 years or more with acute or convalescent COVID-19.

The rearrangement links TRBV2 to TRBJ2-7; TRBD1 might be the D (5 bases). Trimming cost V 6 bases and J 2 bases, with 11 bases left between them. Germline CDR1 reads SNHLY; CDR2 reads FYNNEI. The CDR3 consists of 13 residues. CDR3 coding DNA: TGTGCCAGCAGGAGAGACAGCCCCTACGAGCAGTACTTC. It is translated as CASRRDSPYEQYF.

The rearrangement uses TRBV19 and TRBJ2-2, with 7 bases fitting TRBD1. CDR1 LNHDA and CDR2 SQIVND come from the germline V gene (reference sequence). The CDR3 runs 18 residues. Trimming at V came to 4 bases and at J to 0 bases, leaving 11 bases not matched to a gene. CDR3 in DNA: TGTGCCAGTAGTAAACAGGGGCTCTTAATAACGAACACCGGGGAGCTGTTTTTT. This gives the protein CASSKQGLLITNTGELFF.

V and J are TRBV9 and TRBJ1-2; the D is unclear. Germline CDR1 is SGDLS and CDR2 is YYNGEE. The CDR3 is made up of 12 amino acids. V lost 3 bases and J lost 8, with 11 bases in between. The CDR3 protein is CASSGRNLGYTF. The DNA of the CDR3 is TGTGCCAGCAGCGGCAGGAACTTGGGCTACACCTTC.

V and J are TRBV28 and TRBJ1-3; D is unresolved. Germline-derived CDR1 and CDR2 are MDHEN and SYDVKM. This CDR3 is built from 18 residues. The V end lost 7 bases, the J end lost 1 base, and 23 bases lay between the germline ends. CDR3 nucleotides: TGTGCCAGCAATTCCTGGGCTTTGTCGTCGGTGTCTGGAAACACCATATATTTT. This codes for CASNSWALSSVSGNTIYF.

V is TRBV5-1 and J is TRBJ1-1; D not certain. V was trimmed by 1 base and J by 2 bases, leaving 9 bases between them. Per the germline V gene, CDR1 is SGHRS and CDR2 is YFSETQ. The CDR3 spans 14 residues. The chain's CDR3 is CASSLSSFNTEAFF. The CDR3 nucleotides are TGCGCCAGCAGCTTGTCGAGCTTCAACACTGAAGCTTTCTTT.

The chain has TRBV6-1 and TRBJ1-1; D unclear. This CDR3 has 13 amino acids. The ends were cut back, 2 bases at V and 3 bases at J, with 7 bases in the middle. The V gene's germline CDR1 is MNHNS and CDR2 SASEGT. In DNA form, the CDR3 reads TGTGCCAGCAGTGAATCGGTCGACACTGAAGCTTTCTTT. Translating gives CASSESVDTEAFF.

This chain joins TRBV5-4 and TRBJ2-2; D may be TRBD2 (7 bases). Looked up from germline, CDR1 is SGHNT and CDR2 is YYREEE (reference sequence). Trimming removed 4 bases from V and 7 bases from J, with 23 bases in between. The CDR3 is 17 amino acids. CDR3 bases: TGTGCCAGCAGCCCGGCCCCGGGGGGCGAATATGGCGGGGAGCTGTTTTTT. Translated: CASSPAPGGEYGGELFF. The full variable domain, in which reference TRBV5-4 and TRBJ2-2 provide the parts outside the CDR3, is ETGVTQSPTHLIKTRGQQVTLRCSSQSGHNTVSWYQQALGQGPQFIFQYYREEENGRGNFPPRFSGLQFPNYSSELNVNALELDDSALYLCASSPAPGGEYGGELFFGEGSRLTVL.

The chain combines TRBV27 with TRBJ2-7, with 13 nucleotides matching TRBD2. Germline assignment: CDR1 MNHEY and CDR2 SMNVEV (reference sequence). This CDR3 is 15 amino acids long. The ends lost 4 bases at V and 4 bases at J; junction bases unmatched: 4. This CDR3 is CASSSLGLAGYEQYF. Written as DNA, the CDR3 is TGTGCCAGCAGTTCCTTGGGACTAGCGGGGTACGAGCAGTACTTC.

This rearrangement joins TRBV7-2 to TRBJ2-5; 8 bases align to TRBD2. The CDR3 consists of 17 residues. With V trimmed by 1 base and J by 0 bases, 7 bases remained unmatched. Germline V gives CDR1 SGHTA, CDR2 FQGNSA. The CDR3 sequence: CASSLVGGGGYQETQYF. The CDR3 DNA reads TGTGCCAGCAGCTTAGTCGGCGGCGGGGGGTACCAAGAGACCCAGTACTTC.

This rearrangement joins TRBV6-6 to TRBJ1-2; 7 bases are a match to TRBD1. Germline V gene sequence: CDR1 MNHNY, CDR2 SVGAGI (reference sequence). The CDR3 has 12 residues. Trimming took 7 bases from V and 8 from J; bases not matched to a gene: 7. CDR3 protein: CASTGDSRGYTF. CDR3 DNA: TGTGCCAGCACCGGGGACAGCCGAGGCTACACCTTC.

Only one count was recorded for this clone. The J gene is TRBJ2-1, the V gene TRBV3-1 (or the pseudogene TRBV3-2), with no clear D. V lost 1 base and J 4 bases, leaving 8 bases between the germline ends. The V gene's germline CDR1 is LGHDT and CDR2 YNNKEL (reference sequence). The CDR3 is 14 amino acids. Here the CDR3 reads CASSQGLVYNEQFF. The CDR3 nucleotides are TGTGCCAGCAGCCAAGGTCTAGTATACAATGAGCAGTTCTTC.

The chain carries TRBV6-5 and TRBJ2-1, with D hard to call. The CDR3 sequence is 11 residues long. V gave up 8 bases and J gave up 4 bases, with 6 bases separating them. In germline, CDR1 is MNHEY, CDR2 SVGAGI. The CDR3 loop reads CASGPYNEQFF. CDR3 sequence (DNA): TGTGCCAGCGGCCCTTACAATGAGCAGTTCTTC.

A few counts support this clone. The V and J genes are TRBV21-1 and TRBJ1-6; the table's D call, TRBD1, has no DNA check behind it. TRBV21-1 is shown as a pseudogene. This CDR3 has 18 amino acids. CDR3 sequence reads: CASSKAESRALYNSPLHF. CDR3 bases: TGTGCCAGCAGCAAAGCTGAGAGCAGGGCGCTCTATAATTCACCCCTCCACTTT.

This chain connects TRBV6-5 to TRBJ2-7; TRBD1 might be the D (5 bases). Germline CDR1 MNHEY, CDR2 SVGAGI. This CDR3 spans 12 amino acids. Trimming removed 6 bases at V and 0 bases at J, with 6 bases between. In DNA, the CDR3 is TGTGCCAGCAGGGGGCTCTCCTACGAGCAGTACTTC. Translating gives CASRGLSYEQYF.

CDR3 amino acids: CASSLGGSNQPQHF. CDR3 nucleotides: TGTGCCAGCAGTTTAGGAGGGAGCAATCAGCCCCAGCATTTT. The rearrangement joins TRBV28 to TRBJ1-5; D gene uncertain. With 2 bases removed from V and 1 base from J, the gap between germline ends came to 6 bases. Germline values: CDR1 MDHEN, CDR2 SYDVKM. The CDR3 totals 14 residues.

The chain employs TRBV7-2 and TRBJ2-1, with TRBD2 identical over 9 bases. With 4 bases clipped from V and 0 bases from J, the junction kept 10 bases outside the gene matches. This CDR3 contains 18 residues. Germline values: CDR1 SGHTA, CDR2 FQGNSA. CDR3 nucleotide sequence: TGTGCCAGCAGCTCGCGGGGGGGGGTATCGAGCTCCTACAATGAGCAGTTCTTC. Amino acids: CASSSRGGVSSSYNEQFF.

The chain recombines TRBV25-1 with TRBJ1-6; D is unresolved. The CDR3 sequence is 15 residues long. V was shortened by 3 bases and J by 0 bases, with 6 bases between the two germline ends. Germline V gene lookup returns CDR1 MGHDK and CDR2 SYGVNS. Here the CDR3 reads CASSDGSSYNSPLHF. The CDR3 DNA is TGTGCCAGCAGTGACGGGAGCTCCTATAATTCACCCCTCCACTTT. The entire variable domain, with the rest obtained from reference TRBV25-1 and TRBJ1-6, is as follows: EADIYQTPRYLVIGTGKKITLECSQTMGHDKMYWYQQDPGMELHLIHYSYGVNSTEKGDLSSESTVSRIRTEHFPLTLESARPSHTSQYLCASSDGSSYNSPLHFGNGTRLTVT.

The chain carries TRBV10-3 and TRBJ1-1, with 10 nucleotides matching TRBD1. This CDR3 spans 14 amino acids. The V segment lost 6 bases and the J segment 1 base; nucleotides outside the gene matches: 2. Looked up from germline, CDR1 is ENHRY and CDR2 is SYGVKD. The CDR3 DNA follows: TGTGCCATCAGGGGGACAGGGGAGAACACTGAAGCTTTCTTT. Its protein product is CAIRGTGENTEAFF.

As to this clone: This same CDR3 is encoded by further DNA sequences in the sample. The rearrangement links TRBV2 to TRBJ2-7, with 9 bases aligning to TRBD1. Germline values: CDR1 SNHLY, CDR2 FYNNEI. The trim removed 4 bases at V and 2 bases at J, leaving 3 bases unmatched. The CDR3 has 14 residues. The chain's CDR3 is CASSGQGVTYEQYF. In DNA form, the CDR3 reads TGTGCCAGCAGTGGACAGGGGGTAACCTACGAGCAGTACTTC.

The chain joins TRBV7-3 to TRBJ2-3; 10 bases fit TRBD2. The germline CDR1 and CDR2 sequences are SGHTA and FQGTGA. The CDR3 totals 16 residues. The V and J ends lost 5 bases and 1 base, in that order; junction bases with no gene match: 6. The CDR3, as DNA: TGTGCCAGCAGCGCCTCCACTAGCGGGGGCACAGATACGCAGTATTTT. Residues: CASSASTSGGTDTQYF.

In DNA, the CDR3 is TGTGCCAGTACCCCGACAGGGGAGTTCTCTGAAGCTTTCTTT. It is translated as CASTPTGEFSEAFF. The rearrangement links TRBV19 to TRBJ1-1; the match to TRBD1 covers 8 bases. The CDR3 extends over 14 amino acids. From germline, CDR1 is LNHDA and CDR2 SQIVND (reference sequence). Trimming cost V 7 bases and J 6 bases; bases outside gene matches: 10.

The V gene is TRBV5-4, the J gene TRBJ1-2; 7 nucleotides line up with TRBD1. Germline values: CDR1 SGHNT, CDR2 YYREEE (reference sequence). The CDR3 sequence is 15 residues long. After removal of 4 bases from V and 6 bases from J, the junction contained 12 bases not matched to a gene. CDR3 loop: CASSPQGRYFHGYTF. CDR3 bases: TGTGCCAGCAGCCCACAGGGGCGCTATTTCCATGGCTACACCTTC.

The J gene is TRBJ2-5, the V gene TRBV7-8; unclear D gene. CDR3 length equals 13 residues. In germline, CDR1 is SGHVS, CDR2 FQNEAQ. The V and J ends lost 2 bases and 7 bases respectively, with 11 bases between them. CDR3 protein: CASSLTRGGTQYF. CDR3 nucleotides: TGTGCCAGCAGCTTAACGCGAGGCGGGACCCAGTACTTC. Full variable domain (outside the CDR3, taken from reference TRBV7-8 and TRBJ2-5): GAGVSQSPRYKVAKRGQDVALRCDPISGHVSLFWYQQALGQGPEFLTYFQNEAQLDKSGLPSDRFFAERPEGSVSTLKIQRTQQEDSAVYLCASSLTRGGTQYFGPGTRLLVL.

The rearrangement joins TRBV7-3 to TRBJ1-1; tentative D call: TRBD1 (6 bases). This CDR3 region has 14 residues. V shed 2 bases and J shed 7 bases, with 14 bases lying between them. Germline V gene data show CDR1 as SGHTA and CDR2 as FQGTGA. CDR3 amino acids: CASSLSHLQGEAFF. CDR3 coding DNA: TGTGCCAGCAGCTTATCCCACCTACAGGGTGAAGCTTTCTTT.

In nucleotides, the CDR3 is TGTGCCAGCACCAAAGGGGTAAACGGCTACACCTTC. It yields the protein CASTKGVNGYTF. The chain uses TRBV6-5 and TRBJ1-2; the D gene is possibly TRBD1 (5 bases). From germline, CDR1 is MNHEY and CDR2 SVGAGI. Trimming pared 7 bases from V and 8 bases from J, leaving 14 bases between. The CDR3 has 12 residues.

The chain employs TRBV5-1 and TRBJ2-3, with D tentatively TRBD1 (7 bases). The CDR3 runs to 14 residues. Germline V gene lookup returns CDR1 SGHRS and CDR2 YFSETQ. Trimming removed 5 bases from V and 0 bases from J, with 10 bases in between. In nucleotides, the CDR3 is TGCGCCAGCAGTCCAGGGGGGAGCACAGATACGCAGTATTTT. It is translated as CASSPGGSTDTQYF.

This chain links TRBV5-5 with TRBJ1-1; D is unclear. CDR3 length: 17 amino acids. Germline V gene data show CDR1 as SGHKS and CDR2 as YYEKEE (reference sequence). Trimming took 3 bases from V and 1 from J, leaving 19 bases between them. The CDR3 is CASSSAGLRRTNTEAFF. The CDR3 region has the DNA TGTGCCAGCAGCTCAGCCGGGTTACGACGAACGAACACTGAAGCTTTCTTT.

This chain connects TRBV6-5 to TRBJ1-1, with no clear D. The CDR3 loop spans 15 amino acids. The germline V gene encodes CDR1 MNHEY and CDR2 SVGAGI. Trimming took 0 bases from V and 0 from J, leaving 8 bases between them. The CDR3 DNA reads TGTGCCAGCAGTTACTCGACGGGTATGAACACTGAAGCTTTCTTT. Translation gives CASSYSTGMNTEAFF.

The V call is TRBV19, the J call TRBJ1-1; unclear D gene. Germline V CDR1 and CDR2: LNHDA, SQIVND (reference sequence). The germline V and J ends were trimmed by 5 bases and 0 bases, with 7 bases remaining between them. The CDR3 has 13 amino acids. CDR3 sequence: CASSHQVNTEAFF. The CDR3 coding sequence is TGTGCCAGTAGTCACCAGGTGAACACTGAAGCTTTCTTT.

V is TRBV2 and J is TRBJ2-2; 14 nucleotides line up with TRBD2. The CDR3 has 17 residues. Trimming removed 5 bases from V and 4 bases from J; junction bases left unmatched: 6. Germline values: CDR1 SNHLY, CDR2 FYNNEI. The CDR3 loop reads CASSPTSGGAGTGELFF. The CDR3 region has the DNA TGTGCCAGCAGTCCGACTAGCGGGGGGGCCGGCACCGGGGAGCTGTTTTTT.

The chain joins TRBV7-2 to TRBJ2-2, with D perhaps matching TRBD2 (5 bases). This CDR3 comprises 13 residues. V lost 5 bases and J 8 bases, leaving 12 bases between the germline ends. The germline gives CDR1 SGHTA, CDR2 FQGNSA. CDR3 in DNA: TGTGCCAGCAGCACGGGGTGGGGAGGGGAGCTGTTTTTT. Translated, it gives CASSTGWGGELFF.